This T cell receptor beta chain is drawn from a study of blood T cell repertoires in COVID-19. This clone has just one count. CDR1 is SGHDT and CDR2 is YYEEEE in the germline V gene. There are 15 residues in the CDR3. V was pared by 4 bases and J by 3 bases, with 16 bases between. Clones were read by immunoSEQ multiplex PCR, and TCRdb kept only the in-frame ones, dropping some. The data show about 170,000 clones, over 70% seen once. Sample: PBMCs or T cells enriched from blood (not recorded which). The rearrangement uses TRBV5-6 and TRBJ1-1, with D uncertain. The sequence was obtained from a woman between 45 and 65 years old in a cohort exposed to, infected with or recovered from COVID-19 (not recorded which). The CDR3 nucleotides read TGTGCCAGCAGCGGATGGGCCAGCATGGACACTGAAGCTTTCTTT. Protein product: CASSGWASMDTEAFF.